This T cell receptor beta chain came from a study of blood T cell repertoires in COVID-19. Study details: Acute and convalescent COVID-19 specimens originated in the United States, Italy and Spain. Sample material is recorded as cDNA or gDNA derived from T cells, B-cell-depleted T cells, or PBMCs.

Study processing details: Estimated nucleated cell counts came from reference gene primer amplification. This table comes from immunoSEQ multiplex PCR, and its TCRdb copy is limited to in-frame clones, with some not included. That table is the source of V, J and clone size, and D and trimming were worked out from the DNA. The data show about 200,000 clones, around 85% seen once. Deletions cut 3 bases from V and 6 bases from J, with 9 bases between. The length of the CDR3 is 13 residues. Germline V gives CDR1 SGHNT, CDR2 YYREEE (reference sequence). The chain recombines TRBV5-4 with TRBJ2-2; D not certain. The sample consisted of peripheral blood. The clonotype comes from a woman aged 70-85 years with acute or convalescent COVID-19. CDR3: CASSYDSSGELFF. The CDR3 nucleotides read TGTGCCAGCAGCTACGACTCTTCCGGGGAGCTGTTTTTT.